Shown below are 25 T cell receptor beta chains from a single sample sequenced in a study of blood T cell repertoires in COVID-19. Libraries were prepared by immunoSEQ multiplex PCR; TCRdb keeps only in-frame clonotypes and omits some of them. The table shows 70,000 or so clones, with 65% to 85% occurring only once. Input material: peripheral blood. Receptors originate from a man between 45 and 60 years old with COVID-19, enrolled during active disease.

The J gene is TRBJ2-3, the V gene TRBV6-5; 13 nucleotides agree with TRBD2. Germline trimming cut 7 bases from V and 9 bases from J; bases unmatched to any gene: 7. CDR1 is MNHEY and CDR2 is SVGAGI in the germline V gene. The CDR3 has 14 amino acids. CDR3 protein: CASKLAGGGPTQYF. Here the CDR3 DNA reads TGTGCCAGCAAACTAGCGGGAGGGGGACCGACGCAGTATTTT.

The CDR3 sequence is CASSPGSGQTQYF. CDR3 DNA: TGTGCCAGCAGTCCAGGTTCCGGCCAGACCCAGTACTTC. The rearrangement uses TRBV6-2 or TRBV6-3 and TRBJ2-5; D is unresolved. Trimming pared 5 bases from V and 6 bases from J, leaving 13 bases between. Germline-derived CDR1 and CDR2 are MNHEY and SVGEGT. CDR3 length: 13 amino acids.

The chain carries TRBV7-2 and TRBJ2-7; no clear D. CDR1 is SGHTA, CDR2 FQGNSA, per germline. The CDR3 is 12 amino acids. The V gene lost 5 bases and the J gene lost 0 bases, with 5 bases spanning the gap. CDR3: CASSPSSYEQYF. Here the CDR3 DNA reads TGTGCCAGCAGCCCTAGCTCCTACGAGCAGTACTTC.

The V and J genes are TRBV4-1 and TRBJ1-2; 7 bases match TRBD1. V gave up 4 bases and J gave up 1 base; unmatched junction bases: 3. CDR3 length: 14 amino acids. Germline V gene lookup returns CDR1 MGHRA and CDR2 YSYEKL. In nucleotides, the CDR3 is TGCGCCAGCAGCCTCTCAGGGGGTAACTATGGCTACACCTTC. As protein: CASSLSGGNYGYTF.

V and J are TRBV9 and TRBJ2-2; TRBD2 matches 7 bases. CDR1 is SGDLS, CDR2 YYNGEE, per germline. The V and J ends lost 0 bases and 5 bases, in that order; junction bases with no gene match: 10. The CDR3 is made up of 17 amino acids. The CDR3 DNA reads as TGTGCCAGCAGCGTAGAGGCGACTAGCCTAGGGACCGGGGAGCTGTTTTTT. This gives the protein CASSVEATSLGTGELFF.

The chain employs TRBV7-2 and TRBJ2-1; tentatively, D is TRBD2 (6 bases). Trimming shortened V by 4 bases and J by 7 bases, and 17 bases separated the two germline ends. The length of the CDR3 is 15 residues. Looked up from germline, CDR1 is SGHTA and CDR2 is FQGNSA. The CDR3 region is CASSSPFTGRNEQFF. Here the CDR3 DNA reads TGTGCCAGCAGCTCCCCTTTTACCGGGAGAAATGAGCAGTTCTTC.

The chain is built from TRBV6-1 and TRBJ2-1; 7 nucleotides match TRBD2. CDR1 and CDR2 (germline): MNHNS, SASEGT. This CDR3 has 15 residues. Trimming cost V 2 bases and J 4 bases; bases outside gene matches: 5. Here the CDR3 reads CASSESTSVYNEQFF. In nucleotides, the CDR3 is TGTGCCAGCAGTGAATCTACTAGCGTGTACAATGAGCAGTTCTTC.

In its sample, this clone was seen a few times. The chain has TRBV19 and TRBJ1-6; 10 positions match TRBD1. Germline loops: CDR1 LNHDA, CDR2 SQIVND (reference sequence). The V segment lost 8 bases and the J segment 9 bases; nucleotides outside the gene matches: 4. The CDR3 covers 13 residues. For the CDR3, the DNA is TGTGCCAGTCGGGACAGGGGCGGTTCACCCCTCCACTTT. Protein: CASRDRGGSPLHF.

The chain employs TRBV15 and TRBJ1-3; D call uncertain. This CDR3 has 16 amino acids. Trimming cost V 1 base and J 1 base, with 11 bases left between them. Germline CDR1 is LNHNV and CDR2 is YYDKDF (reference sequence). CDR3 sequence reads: CATSRGGSSSGNTIYF. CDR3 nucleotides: TGTGCCACCAGCAGAGGAGGATCATCATCTGGAAACACCATATATTTT.

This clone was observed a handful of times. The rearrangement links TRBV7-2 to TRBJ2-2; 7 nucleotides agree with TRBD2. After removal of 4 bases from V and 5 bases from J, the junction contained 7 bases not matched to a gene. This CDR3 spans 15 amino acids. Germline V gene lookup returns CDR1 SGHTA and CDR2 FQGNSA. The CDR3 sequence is CASSSGLSTTGELFF. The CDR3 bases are TGTGCCAGCAGCTCGGGACTAAGTACTACCGGGGAGCTGTTTTTT.

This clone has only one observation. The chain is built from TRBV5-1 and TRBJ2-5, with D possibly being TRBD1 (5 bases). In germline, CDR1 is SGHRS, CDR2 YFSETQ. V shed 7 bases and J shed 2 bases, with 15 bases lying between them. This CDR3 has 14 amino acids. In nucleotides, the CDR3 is TGCGCCAGCGCAGAGAAAGGGGCACAAGAGACCCAGTACTTC. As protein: CASAEKGAQETQYF.

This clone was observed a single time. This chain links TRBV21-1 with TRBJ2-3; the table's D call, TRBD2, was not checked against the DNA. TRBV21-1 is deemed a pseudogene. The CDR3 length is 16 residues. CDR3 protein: CASSKEGPWRADTQYF. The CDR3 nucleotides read TGTGCCAGCAGCAAAGAGGGACCCTGGAGGGCAGATACGCAGTATTTT.

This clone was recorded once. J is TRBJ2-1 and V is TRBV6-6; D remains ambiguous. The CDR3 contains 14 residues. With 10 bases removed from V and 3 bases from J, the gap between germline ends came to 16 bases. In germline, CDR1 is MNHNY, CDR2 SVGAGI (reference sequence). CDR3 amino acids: CATANTRGYNEQFF. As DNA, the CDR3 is TGTGCCACAGCTAACACCCGCGGCTACAATGAGCAGTTCTTC.

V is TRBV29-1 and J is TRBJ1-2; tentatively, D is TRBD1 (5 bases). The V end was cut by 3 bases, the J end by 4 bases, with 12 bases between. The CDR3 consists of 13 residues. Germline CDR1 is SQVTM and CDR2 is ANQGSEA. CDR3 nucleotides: TGCAGCGTTGACAGAGACAGTACCTATGGCTACACCTTC. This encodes CSVDRDSTYGYTF. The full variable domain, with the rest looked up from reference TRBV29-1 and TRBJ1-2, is SAVISQKPSRDICQRGTSLTIQCQVDSQVTMMFWYRQQPGQSLTLIATANQGSEATYESGFVIDKFPISRPNLTFSTLTVSNMSPEDSSIYLCSVDRDSTYGYTFGSGTRLTVV.

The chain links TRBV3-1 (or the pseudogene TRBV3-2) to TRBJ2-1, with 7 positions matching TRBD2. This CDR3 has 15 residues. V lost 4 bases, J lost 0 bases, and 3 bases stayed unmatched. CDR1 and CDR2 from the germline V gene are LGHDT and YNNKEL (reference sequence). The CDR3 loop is CASSLTSDSYNEQFF. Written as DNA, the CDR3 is TGTGCCAGCAGCCTCACTAGCGACTCCTACAATGAGCAGTTCTTC.

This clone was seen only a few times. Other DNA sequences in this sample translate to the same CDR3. The CDR3 DNA reads as TGCAGCGTTGTCGACAGTAACACCGGGGAGCTGTTTTTT. This gives the protein CSVVDSNTGELFF. This rearrangement joins TRBV29-1 to TRBJ2-2, with D maybe TRBD1 (5 bases). There are 13 residues in the CDR3. V was pared by 4 bases and J by 2 bases, with 8 bases between. Germline loops: CDR1 SQVTM, CDR2 ANQGSEA.

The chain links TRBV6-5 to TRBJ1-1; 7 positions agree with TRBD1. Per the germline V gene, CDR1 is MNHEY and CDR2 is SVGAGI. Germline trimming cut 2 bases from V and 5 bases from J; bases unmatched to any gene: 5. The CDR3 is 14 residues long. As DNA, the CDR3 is TGTGCCAGCAGTTACAGGGGGCGCGAAACTGAAGCTTTCTTT. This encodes CASSYRGRETEAFF.

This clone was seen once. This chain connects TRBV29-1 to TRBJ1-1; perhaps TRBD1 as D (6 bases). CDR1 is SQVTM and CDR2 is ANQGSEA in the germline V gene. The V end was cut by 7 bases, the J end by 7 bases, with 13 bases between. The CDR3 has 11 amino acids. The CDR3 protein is CSGTGSREAFF. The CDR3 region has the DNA TGCAGCGGTACAGGGTCCCGTGAAGCTTTCTTT.

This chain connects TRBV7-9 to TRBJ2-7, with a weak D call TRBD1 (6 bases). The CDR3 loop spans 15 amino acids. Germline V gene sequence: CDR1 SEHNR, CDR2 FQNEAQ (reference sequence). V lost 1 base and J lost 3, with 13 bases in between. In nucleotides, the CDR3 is TGTGCCAGCAGCTTAGGACAGGCGAATATCTACGAGCAGTACTTC. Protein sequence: CASSLGQANIYEQYF.

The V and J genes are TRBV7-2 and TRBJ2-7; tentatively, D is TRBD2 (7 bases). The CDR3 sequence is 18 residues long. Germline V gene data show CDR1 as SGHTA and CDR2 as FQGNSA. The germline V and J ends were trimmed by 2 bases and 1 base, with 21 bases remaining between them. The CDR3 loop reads CASSLTLAGAAASYEQYF. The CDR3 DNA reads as TGTGCCAGCAGCTTAACTCTGGCGGGGGCAGCAGCTTCCTACGAGCAGTACTTC.

The DNA for the CDR3 is TGCAGTGCTAGTCGCCTAGCGGGTGTAAGCTGGGAGCAGTTCTTC. This encodes CSASRLAGVSWEQFF. This chain connects TRBV20-1 to TRBJ2-1; 8 nucleotides agree with TRBD2. The CDR3 has 15 amino acids. Trimming removed 3 bases from V and 10 bases from J; junction bases left unmatched: 14. From germline, CDR1 is DFQATT and CDR2 SNEGSKA (reference sequence).

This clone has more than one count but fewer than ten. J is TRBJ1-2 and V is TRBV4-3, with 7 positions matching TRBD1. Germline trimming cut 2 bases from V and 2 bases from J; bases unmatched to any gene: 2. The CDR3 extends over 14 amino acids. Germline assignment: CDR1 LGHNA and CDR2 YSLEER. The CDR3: CASSQWGQNYGYTF. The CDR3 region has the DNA TGCGCCAGCAGCCAATGGGGACAGAACTATGGCTACACCTTC.

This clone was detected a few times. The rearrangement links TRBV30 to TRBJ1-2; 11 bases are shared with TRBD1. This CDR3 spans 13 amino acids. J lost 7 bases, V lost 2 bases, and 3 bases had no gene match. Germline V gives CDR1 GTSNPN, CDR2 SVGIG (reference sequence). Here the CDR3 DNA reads TGTGCCTGGAGTCCGGGACAGGGGGTTGGCTACACCTTC. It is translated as CAWSPGQGVGYTF. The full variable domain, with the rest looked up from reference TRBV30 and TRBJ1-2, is SQTIHQWPATLVQPVGSPLSLECTVEGTSNPNLYWYRQAAGRGLQLLFYSVGIGQISSEVPQNLSASRPQDRQFILSSKKLLLSDSGFYLCAWSPGQGVGYTFGSGTRLTVV.

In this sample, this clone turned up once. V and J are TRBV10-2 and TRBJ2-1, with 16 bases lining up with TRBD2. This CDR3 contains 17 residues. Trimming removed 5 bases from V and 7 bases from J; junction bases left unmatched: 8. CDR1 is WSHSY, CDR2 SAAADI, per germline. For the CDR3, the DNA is TGCGCCAGCAGTCCCGGGACTAGCGGGAGGGTTGTAAATGAGCAGTTCTTC. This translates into CASSPGTSGRVVNEQFF.

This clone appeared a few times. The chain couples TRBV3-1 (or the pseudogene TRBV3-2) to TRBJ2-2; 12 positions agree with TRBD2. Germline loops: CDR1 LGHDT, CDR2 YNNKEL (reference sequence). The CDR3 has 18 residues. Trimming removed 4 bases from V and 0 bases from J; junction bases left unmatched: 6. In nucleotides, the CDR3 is TGTGCCAGCAGCCCCGGCCTAGCGGGAGGGGCGAACACCGGGGAGCTGTTTTTT. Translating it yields CASSPGLAGGANTGELFF.